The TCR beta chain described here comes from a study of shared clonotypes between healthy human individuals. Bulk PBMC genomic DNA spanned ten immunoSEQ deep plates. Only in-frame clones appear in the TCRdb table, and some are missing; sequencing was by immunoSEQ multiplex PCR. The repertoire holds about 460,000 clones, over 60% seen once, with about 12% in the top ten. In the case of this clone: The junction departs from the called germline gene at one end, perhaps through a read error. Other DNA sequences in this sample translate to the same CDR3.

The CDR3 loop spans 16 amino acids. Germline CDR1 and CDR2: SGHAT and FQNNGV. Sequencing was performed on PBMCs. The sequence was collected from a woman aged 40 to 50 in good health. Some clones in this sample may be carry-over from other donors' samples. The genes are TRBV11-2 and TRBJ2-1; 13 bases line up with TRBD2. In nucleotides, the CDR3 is TGTGCCAGCAGCTTAGGAGGGACTAGCGGGAACAATGAGCAATTCTTC. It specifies CASSLGGTSGNNEQFF.